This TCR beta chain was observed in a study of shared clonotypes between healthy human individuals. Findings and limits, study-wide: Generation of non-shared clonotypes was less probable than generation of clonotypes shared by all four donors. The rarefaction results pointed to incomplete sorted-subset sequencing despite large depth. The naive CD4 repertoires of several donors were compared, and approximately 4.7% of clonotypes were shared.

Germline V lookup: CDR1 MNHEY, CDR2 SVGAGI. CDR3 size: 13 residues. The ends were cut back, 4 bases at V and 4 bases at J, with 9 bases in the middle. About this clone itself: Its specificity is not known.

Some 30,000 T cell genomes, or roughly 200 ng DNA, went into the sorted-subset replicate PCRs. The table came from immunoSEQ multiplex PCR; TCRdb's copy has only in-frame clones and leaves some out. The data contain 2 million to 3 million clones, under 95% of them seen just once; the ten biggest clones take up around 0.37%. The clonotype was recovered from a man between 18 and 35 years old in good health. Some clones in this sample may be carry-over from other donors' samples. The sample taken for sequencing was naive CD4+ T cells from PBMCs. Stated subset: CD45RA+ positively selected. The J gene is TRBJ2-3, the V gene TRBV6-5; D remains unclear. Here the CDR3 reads CASSSYPPDTQYF. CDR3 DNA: TGTGCCAGCAGTTCTTACCCCCCAGATACGCAGTATTTT.